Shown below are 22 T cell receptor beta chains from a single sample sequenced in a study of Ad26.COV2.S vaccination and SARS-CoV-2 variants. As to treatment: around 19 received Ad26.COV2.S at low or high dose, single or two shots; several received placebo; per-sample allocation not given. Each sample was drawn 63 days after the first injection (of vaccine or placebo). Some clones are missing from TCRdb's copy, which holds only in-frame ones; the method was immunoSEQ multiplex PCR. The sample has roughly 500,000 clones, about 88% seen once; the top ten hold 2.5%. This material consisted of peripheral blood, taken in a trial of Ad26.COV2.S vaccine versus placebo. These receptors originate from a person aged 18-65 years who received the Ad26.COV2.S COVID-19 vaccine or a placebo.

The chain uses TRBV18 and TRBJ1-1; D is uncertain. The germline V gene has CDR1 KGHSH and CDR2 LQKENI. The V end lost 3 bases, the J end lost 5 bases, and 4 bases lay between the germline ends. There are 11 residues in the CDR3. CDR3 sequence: CASSPLTEAFF. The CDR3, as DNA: TGTGCCAGCTCACCCCTGACTGAAGCTTTCTTT.

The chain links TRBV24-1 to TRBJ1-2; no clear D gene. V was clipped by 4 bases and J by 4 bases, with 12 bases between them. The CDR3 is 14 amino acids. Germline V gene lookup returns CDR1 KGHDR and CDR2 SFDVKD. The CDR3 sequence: CATSDPGFSYGYTF. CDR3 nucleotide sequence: TGTGCCACCAGTGACCCGGGATTCTCCTATGGCTACACCTTC.

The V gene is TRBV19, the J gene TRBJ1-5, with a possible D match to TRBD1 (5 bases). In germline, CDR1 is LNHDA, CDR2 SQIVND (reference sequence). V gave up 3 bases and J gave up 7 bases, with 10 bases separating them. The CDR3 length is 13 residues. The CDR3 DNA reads TGTGCCAGTAGTATCACAGGTAGACAGCCCCAGCATTTT. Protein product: CASSITGRQPQHF.

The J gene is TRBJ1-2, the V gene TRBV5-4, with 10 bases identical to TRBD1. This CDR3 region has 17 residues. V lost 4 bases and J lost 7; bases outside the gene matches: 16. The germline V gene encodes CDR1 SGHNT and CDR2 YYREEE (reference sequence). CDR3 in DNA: TGTGCCAGCAGCCCGCCGGGACAGGGGACTTTTTTGGGTGGCTACACCTTC. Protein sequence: CASSPPGQGTFLGGYTF.

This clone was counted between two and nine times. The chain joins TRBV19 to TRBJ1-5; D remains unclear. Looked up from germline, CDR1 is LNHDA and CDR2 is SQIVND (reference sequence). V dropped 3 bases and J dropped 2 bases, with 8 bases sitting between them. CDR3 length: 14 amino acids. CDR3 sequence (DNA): TGTGCCAGTAGTATGGATTTGGGCAATCAGCCCCAGCATTTT. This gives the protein CASSMDLGNQPQHF.

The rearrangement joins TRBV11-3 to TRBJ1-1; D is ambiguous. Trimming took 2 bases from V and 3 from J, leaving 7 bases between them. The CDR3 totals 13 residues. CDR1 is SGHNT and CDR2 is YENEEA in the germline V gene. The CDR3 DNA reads TGTGCCAGCAGCTTAATTGCAGACACTGAAGCTTTCTTT. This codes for CASSLIADTEAFF.

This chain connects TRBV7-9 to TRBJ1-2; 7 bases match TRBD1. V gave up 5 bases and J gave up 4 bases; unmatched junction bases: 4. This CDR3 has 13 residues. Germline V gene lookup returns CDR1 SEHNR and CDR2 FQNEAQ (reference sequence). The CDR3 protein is CASSPQGIYGYTF. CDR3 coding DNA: TGTGCCAGCAGCCCACAGGGGATCTATGGCTACACCTTC.

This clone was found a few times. The CDR3 nucleotides are TGTGCCAGCAGTTACTCACCCAGGACTAGCGGGAGGGAAGTCTACAATGAGCAGTTCTTC. It codes for CASSYSPRTSGREVYNEQFF. The chain combines TRBV6-2 or TRBV6-3 with TRBJ2-1; 15 nucleotides align to TRBD2. CDR1 is MNHEY, CDR2 SVGEGT, per germline. There are 20 residues in the CDR3. The V segment lost 0 bases and the J segment 3 bases; nucleotides outside the gene matches: 9.

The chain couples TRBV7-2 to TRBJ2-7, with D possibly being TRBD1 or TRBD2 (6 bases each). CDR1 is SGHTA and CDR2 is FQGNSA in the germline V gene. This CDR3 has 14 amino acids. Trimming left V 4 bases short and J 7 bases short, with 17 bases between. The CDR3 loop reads CASSSGAGPREQYF. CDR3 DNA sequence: TGTGCCAGCAGCTCAGGGGCGGGGCCTCGGGAGCAGTACTTC.

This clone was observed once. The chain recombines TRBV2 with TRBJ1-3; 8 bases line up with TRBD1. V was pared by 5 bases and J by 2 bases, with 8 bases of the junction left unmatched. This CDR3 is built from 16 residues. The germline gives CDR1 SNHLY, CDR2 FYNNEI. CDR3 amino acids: CASSWTGLRAGNTIYF. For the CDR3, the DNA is TGTGCCAGCAGTTGGACAGGGCTACGCGCTGGAAACACCATATATTTT.

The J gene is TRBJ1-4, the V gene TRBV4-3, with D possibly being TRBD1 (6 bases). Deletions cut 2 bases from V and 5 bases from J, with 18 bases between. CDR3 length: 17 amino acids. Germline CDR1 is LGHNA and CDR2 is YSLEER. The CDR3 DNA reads TGCGCCAGCAGCCAAAACGACCCCGGGACATTAAATGAAAAACTGTTTTTT. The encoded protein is CASSQNDPGTLNEKLFF.

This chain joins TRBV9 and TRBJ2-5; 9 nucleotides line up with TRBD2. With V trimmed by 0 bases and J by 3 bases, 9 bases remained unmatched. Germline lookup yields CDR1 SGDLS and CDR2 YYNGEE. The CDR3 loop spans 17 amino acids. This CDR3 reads CASSVGQAGGLEETQYF. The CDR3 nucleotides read TGTGCCAGCAGCGTAGGTCAAGCGGGGGGATTAGAAGAGACCCAGTACTTC.

Written as DNA, the CDR3 is TGCGCCAGCAGCTTAACCGGGACAGGGGTGGAGCAGTACTTC. Translated, it gives CASSLTGTGVEQYF. This rearrangement joins TRBV4-3 to TRBJ2-7; 10 nucleotides agree with TRBD1. CDR3 length equals 14 residues. Germline assignment: CDR1 LGHNA and CDR2 YSLEER. J lost 7 bases, V lost 5 bases, and 8 bases had no gene match.

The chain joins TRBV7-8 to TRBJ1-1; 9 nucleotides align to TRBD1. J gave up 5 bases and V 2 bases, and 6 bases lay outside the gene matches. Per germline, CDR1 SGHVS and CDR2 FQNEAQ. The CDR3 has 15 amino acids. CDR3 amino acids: CASSLLQGAGTEAFF. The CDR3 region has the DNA TGTGCCAGCAGCTTACTACAGGGGGCAGGGACTGAAGCTTTCTTT.

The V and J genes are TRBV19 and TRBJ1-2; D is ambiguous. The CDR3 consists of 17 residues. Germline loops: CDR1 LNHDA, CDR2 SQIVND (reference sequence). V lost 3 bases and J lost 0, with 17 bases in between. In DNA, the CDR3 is TGTGCCAGTAGTATTCTTCGGGGAGGAAGAGCTAACTATGGCTACACCTTC. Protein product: CASSILRGGRANYGYTF.

CDR3: CASSVQGGEDYGYTF. The DNA of the CDR3 is TGTGCCAGCAGTGTCCAAGGGGGCGAGGACTATGGCTACACCTTC. The J gene is TRBJ1-2, the V gene TRBV28; 7 nucleotides line up with TRBD1. Trimming at V came to 5 bases and at J to 3 bases, leaving 9 bases not matched to a gene. This CDR3 has 15 amino acids. CDR1 and CDR2 from the germline V gene are MDHEN and SYDVKM.

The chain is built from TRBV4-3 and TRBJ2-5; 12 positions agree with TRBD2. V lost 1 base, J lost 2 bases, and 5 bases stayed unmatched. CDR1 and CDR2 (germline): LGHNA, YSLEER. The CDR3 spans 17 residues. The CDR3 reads CASSQVVLAGGQETQYF. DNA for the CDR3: TGCGCCAGCAGCCAAGTCGTCCTAGCGGGAGGGCAAGAGACCCAGTACTTC.

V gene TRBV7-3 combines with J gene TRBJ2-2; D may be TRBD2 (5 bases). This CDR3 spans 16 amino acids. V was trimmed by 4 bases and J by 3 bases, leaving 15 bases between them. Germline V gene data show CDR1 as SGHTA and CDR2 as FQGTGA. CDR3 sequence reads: CASSSPGKHDTGELFF. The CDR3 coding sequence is TGTGCCAGCAGCTCCCCCGGGAAGCATGACACCGGGGAGCTGTTTTTT.

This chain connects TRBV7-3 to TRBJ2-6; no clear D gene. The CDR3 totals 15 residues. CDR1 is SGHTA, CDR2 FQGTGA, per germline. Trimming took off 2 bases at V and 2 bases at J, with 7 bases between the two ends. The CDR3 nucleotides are TGTGCCAGCAGCTTACTGGTAGCTGGGGCCAACGTCCTGACTTTC. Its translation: CASSLLVAGANVLTF.

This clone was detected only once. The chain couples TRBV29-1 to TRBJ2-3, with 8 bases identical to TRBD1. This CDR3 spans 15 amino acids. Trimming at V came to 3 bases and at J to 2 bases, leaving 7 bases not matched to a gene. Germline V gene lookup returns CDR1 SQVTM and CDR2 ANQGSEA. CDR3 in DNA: TGCAGCGTTGATTCCGGACAGGGAATCACAGATACGCAGTATTTT. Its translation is CSVDSGQGITDTQYF.

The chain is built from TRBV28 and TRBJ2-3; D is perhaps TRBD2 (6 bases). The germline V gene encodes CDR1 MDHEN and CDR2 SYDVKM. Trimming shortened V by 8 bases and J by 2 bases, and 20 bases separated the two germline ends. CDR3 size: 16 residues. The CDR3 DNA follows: TGTGCCAGCCGGGGGTGGGCAGGCGACTCCACAGATACGCAGTATTTT. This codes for CASRGWAGDSTDTQYF.

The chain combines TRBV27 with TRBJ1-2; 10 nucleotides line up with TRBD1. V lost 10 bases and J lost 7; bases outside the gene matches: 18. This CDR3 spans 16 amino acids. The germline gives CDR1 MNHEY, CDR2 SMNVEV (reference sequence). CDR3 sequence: CATEKFAGQGMGGYTF. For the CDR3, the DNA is TGTGCCACCGAGAAGTTTGCGGGACAGGGGATGGGTGGCTACACCTTC.